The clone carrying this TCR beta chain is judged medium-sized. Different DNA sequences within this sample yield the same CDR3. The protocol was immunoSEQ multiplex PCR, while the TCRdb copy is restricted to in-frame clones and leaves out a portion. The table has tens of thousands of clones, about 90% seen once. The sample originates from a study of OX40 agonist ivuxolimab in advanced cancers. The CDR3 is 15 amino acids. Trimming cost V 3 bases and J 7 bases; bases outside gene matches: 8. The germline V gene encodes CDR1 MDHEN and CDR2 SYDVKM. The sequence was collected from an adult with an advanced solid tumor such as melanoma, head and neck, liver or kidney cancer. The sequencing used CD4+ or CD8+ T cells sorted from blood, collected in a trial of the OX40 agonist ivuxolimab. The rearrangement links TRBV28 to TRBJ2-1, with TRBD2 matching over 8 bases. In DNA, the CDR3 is TGTGCCAGCAGTTTGCTTGCGGGAGGCAATAATGAGCAGTTCTTC. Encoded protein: CASSLLAGGNNEQFF.